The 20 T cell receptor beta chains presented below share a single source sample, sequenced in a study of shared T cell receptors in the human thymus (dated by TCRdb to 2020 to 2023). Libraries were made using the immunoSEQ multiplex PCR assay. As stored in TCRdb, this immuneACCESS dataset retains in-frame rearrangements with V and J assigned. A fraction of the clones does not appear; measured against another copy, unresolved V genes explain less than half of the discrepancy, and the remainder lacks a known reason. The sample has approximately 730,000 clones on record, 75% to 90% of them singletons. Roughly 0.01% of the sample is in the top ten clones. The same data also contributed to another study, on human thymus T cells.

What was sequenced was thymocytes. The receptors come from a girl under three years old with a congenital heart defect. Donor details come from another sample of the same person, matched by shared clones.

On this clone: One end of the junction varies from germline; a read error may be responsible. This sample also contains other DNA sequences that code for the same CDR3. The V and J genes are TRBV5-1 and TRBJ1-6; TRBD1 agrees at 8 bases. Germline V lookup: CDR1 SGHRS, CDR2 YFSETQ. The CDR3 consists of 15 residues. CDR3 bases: TGCGCCAGCAGCCGCTTGGGACAGGAAAATTCCCCCCTCCACTTT. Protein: CASSRLGQENSPLHF. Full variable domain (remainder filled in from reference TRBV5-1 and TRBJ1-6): KAGVTQTPRYLIKTRGQQVTLSCSPISGHRSVSWYQQTPGQGLQFLFEYFSETQRNKGNFPGRFSGRQFSNSRSEMNVSTLELGDSALYLCASSRLGQENSPLHFGNGTRLTVT.

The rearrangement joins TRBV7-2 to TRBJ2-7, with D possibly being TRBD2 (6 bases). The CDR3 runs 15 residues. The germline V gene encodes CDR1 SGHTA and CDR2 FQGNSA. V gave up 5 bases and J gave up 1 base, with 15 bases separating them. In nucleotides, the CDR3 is TGTGCCAGCAGCCGCAACCTACGGGGGTCCTACGAGCAGTACTTC. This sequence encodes CASSRNLRGSYEQYF. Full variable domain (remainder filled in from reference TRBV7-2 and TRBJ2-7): GAGVSQSPSNKVTEKGKDVELRCDPISGHTALYWYRQSLGQGLEFLIYFQGNSAPDKSGLPSDRFSAERTGGSVSTLTIQRTQQEDSAVYLCASSRNLRGSYEQYFGPGTRLTVT.

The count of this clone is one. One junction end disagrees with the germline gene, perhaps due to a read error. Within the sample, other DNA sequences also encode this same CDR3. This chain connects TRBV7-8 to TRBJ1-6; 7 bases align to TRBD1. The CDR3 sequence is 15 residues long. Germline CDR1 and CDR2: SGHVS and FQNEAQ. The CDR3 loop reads CASSLWDRANSPLHF. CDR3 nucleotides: TGTGCCAGCAGCTTATGGGACAGAGCAAATTCCCCCCTCCACTTT.

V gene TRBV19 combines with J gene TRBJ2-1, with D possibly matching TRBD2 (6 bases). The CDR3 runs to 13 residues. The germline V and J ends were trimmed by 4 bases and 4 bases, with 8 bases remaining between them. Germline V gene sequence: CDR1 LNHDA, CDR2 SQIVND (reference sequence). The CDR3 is CASSTLAYNEQFF. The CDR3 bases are TGTGCCAGTAGTACGCTAGCGTACAATGAGCAGTTCTTC.

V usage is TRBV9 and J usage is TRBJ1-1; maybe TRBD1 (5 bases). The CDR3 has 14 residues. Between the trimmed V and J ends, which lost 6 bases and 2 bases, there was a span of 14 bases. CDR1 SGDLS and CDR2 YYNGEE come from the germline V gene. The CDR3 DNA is TGTGCCAGCAACACGGGGGGAGTCAACACTGAAGCTTTCTTT. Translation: CASNTGGVNTEAFF.

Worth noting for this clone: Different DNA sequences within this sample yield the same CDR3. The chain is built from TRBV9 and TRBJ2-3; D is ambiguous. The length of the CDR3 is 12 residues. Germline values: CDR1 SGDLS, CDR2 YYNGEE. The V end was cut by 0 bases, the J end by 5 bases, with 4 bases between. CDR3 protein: CASSVGGDTQYF. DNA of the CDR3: TGTGCCAGCAGCGTAGGCGGAGATACGCAGTATTTT. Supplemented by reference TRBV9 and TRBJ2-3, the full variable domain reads DSGVTQTPKHLITATGQRVTLRCSPRSGDLSVYWYQQSLDQGLQFLIQYYNGEERAKGNILERFSAQQFPDLHSELNLSSLELGDSALYFCASSVGGDTQYFGPGTRLTVL.

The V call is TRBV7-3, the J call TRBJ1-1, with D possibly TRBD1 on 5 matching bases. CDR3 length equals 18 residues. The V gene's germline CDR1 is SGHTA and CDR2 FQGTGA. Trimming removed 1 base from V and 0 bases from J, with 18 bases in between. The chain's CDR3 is CASSLRGPDSTLNTEAFF. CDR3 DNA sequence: TGTGCCAGCAGCTTAAGGGGTCCCGACAGTACCCTGAACACTGAAGCTTTCTTT.

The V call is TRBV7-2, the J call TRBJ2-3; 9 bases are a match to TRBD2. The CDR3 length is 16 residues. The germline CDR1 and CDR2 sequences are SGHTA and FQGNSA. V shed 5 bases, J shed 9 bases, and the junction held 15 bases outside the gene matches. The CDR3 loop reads CASSPHTGASGATQYF. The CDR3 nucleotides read TGTGCCAGCAGCCCTCACACTGGGGCTAGCGGGGCGACGCAGTATTTT.

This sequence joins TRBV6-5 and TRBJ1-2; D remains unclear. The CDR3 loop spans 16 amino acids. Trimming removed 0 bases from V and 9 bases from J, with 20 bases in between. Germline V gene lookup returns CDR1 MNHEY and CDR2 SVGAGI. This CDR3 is CASSYSNVRGQIRYTF. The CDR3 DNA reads TGTGCCAGCAGTTACTCGAACGTTCGAGGGCAGATCCGCTACACCTTC.

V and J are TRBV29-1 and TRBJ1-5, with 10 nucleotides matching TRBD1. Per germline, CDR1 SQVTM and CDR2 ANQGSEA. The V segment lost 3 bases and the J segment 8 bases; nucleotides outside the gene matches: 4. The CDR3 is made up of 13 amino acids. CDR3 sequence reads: CSVETGGGEPQHF. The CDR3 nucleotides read TGCAGCGTTGAGACAGGGGGCGGGGAGCCCCAGCATTTT.

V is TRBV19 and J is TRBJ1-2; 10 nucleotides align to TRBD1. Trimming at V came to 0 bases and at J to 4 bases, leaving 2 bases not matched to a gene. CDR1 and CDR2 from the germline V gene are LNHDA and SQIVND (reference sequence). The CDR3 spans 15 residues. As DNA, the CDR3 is TGTGCCAGTAGTATAGAGGGGACAGGGGCCTATGGCTACACCTTC. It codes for CASSIEGTGAYGYTF.

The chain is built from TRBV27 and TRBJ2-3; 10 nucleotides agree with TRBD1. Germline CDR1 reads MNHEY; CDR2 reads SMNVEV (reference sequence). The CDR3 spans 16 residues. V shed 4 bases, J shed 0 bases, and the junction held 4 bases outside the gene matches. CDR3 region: CASSWTGGISTDTQYF. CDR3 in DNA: TGTGCCAGCAGTTGGACAGGGGGGATTAGCACAGATACGCAGTATTTT.

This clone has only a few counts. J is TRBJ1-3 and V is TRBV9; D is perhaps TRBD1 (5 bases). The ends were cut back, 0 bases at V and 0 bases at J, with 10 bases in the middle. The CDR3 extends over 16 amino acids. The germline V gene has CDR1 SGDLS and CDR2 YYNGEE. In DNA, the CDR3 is TGTGCCAGCAGCGTAGGGAAGGGGCGCTCTGGAAACACCATATATTTT. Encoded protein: CASSVGKGRSGNTIYF.

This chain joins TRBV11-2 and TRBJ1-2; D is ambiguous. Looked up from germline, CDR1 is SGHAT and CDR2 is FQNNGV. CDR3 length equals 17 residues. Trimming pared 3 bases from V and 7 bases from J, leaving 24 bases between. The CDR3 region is CASSLIEDVYPDFGYTF. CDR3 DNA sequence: TGTGCCAGCAGCTTGATCGAAGATGTCTATCCCGATTTTGGCTACACCTTC.

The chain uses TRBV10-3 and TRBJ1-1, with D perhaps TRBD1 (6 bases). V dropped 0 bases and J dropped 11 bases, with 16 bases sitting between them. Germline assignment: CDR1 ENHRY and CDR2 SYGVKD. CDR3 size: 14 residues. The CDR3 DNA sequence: TGTGCCATCAGTGAGTCGAGGGGGGGGCAGGTGGCTTTCTTT. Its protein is CAISESRGGQVAFF.

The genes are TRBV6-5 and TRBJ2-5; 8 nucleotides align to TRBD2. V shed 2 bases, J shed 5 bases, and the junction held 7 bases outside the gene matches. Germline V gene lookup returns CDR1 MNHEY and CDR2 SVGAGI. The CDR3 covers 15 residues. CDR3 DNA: TGTGCCAGCAGTTACACTACGGGGGGGATGGAGACCCAGTACTTC. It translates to CASSYTTGGMETQYF.

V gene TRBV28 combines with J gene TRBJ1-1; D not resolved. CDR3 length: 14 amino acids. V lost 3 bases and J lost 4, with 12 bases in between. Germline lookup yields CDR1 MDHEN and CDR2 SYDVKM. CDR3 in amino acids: CASSFPASSTEAFF. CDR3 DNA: TGTGCCAGCAGTTTCCCCGCAAGTAGCACTGAAGCTTTCTTT. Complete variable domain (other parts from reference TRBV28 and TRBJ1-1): DVKVTQSSRYLVKRTGEKVFLECVQDMDHENMFWYRQDPGLGLRLIYFSYDVKMKEKGDIPEGYSVSREKKERFSLILESASTNQTSMYLCASSFPASSTEAFFGQGTRLTVV.

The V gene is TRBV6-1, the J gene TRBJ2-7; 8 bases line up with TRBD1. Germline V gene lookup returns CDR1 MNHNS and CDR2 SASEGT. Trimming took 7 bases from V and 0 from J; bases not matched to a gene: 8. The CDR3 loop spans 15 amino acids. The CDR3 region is CASTPGTGGSYEQYF. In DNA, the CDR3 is TGTGCCAGCACTCCCGGGACAGGAGGCTCCTACGAGCAGTACTTC.

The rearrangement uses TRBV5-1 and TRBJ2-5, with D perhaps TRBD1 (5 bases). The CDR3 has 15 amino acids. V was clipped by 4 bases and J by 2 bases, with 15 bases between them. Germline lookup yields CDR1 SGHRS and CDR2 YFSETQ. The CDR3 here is CASSPVAGLQETQYF. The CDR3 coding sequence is TGCGCCAGCAGCCCTGTGGCAGGGCTACAAGAGACCCAGTACTTC.

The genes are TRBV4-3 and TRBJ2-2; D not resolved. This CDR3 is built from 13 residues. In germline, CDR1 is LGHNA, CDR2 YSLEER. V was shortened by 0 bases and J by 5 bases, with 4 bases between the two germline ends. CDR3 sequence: CASSQESTGELFF. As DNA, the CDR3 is TGCGCCAGCAGCCAAGAGAGTACCGGGGAGCTGTTTTTT.